This note documents a single T cell receptor beta chain sequence. Its antigen is as yet unknown. The record originates from a study of T cell responses to AZD1222 COVID-19 vaccine. Study-wide results and caveats: Most donors were white British and more were female, and clonal diversity was possibly underestimated.

TCRdb's table, derived via immunoSEQ multiplex PCR, lists solely in-frame clones and lacks some. Of about 150,000 clones in the sample, around nine tenths were seen once. Germline-derived CDR1 and CDR2 are MDHEN and SYDVKM. The CDR3 is 17 residues long. With 6 bases clipped from V and 2 bases from J, the junction kept 10 bases outside the gene matches. V gene TRBV28 combines with J gene TRBJ2-1; TRBD2 matches at 10 bases. Sample: peripheral blood, taken on day 0 of AZD1222 vaccination. The TCR was taken from an adult in good health. In DNA form, the CDR3 reads TGTGCCAGCAGGACTCCCTTAGCGGGAGGCACCTACAATGAGCAGTTCTTC. This encodes CASRTPLAGGTYNEQFF.